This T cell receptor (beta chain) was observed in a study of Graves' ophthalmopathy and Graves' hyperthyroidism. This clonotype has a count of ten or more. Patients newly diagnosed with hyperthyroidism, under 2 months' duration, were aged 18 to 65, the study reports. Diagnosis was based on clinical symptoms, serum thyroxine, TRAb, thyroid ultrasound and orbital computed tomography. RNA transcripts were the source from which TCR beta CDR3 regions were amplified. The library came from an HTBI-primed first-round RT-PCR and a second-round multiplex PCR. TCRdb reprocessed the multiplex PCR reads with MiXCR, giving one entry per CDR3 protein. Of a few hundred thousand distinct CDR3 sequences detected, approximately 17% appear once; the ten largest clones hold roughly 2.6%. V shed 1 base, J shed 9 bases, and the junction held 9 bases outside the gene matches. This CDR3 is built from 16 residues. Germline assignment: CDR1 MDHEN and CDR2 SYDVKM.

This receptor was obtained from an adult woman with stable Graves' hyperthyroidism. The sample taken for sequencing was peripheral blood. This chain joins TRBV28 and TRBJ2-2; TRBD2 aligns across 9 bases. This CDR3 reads CASSLSAGGEIRELFF. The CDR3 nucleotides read TGTGCCAGCAGTTTATCGGCGGGAGGGGAGATCAGGGAGCTGTTTTTT.